This TCR beta chain was recovered during a study of beta chain features in type 1 diabetes. Across the whole study: Age, gender, cell numbers and subset yield matched between patients and controls. All samples combined gave 107,917,701 sorted cells for examination. Findings and caveats of the study: The study found moderately but significantly shorter TCRB CDR3s in all four CD4+ subsets of Type 1 diabetes patients. HLA influence on TCRB rearrangement stayed unresolved here.

On this clone: Its specificity is unknown.

Reverse transcribing all isolated RNA meant expressed TCRB transcripts were sequenced. Libraries were prepared by immunoSEQ multiplex PCR; TCRdb keeps only in-frame clonotypes and omits some of them. This sample has roughly 180,000 clones; under 9.5% occur once, and the top ten carry about 0.5%. Trimming at V came to 1 base and at J to 2 bases, leaving 8 bases not matched to a gene. Germline values: CDR1 LGHNA, CDR2 YSLEER. The CDR3 covers 18 residues. The sequenced material came from central memory CD4+ T cells from blood. V is TRBV4-3 and J is TRBJ2-3; 11 bases are a match to TRBD2. This receptor was taken from a man aged 18 to 30 with type 1 diabetes. The chain's CDR3 is CASSQGISGGVYTDTQYF. CDR3 nucleotides: TGCGCCAGCAGCCAAGGGATTAGCGGGGGGGTTTACACAGATACGCAGTATTTT.